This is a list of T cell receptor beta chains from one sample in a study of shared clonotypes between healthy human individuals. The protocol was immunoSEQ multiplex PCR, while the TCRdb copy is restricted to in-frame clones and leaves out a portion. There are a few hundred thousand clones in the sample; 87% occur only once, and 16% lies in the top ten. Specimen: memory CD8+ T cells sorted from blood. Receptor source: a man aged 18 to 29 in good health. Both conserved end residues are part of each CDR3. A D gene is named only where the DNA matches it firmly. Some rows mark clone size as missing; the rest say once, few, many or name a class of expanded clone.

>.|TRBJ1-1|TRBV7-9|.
CASSSRDLNTEAFF
TGTGCCAGCAGCTCCCGGGACCTGAACACTGAAGCTTTCTTT
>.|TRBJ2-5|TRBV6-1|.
CASSEPDWVTQYF
TGTGCCAGCAGTGAACCCGATTGGGTGACCCAGTACTTC
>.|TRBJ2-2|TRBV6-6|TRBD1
CASRTGNTPDGELFF
TGTGCCAGTCGGACAGGGAACACCCCGGACGGGGAGCTGTTTTTT
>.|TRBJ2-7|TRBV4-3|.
CASSQARGTYEQYF
TGCGCCAGCAGCCAAGCTCGGGGAACCTACGAGCAGTACTTC
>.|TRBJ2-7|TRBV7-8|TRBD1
CASSSDRGMHEQYF
TGTGCCAGCAGCTCGGACAGGGGAATGCACGAGCAGTACTTC
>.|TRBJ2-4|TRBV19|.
CASSLRGNKNIQYF
TGTGCCAGTAGTCTCCGAGGGAACAAAAACATTCAGTACTTC
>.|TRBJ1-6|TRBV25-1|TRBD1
CASSPGDREEPLHF
TGTGCCAGCAGTCCCGGGGACAGGGAAGAACCCCTCCACTTT
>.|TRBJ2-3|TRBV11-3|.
CASSLDRTSTDTQYF
TGTGCCAGCAGCTTAGATCGAACTAGCACAGATACGCAGTATTTT
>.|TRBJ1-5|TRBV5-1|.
CASSCGRGINQPQHF
TGCGCCAGCAGCTGCGGGAGGGGTATCAATCAGCCCCAGCATTTT
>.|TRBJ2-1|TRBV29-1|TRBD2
CSAISGTDNEQFF
TGCAGCGCAATCAGCGGGACGGACAATGAGCAGTTCTTC
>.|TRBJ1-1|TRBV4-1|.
CASSQDVWTEAFF
TGCGCCAGCAGCCAAGATGTGTGGACCGAAGCTTTCTTT
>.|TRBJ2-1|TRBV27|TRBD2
CASSLTGTSGANEQFF
TGTGCCAGCAGTCTCACCGGGACTAGCGGGGCCAATGAGCAGTTCTTC
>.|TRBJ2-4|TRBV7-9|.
CASSPGDIQYF
TGTGCCAGCTCCCCGGGGGACATTCAGTACTTC
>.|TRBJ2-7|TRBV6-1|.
CASSEGLSYYEQYF
TGTGCCAGCAGTGAGGGACTTTCCTACTACGAGCAGTACTTC
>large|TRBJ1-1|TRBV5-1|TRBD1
CASSLGQGEGGNTEAFF
TGCGCCAGCAGCTTGGGTCAGGGGGAGGGAGGGAACACTGAAGCTTTCTTT
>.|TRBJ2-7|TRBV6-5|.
CASSYSLREYF
TGTGCCAGCAGTTACTCGCTTCGGGAGTACTTC
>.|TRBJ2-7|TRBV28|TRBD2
CASSSGLAGSYEQYF
TGTGCCAGCAGTTCCGGACTAGCGGGGAGCTACGAGCAGTACTTC
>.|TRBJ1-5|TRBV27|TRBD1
CASSPGQANQPQHF
TGTGCCAGCAGCCCGGGACAGGCTAATCAGCCCCAGCATTTT
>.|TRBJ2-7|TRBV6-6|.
CASSPPDGSIYEQYF
TGTGCCAGCAGCCCTCCCGACGGAAGTATTTACGAGCAGTACTTC
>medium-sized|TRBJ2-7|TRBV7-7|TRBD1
CASSPGTGDSYEQYF
TGTGCTAGCAGCCCTGGGACAGGGGATTCCTACGAGCAGTACTTC
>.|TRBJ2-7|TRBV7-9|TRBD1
CASSASGGRSSYEQYF
TGTGCCAGCAGCGCCTCAGGGGGCCGAAGCTCCTACGAGCAGTACTTC
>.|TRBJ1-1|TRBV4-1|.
CASSQDRAAWGMNTEAFF
TGCGCCAGCAGCCAAGACCGTGCCGCCTGGGGCATGAACACTGAAGCTTTCTTT
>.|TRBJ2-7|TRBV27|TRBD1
CASRRQGAPDEQYF
TGTGCCAGCAGGCGACAGGGGGCACCTGACGAGCAGTACTTC
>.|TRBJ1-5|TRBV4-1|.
CASSQGLGYSNQPQHF
TGCGCCAGCAGCCAAGGACTTGGGTATAGCAATCAGCCCCAGCATTTT
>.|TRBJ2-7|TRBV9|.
CASSSPGTPAYEQYF
TGTGCCAGCAGTTCACCGGGGACCCCTGCCTACGAGCAGTACTTC
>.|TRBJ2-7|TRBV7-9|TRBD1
CASRKTGVAYEQYF
TGTGCCAGCAGGAAGACAGGGGTGGCCTACGAGCAGTACTTC
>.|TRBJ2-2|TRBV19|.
CASTSWTAGELFF
TGTGCCAGCACGAGTTGGACGGCCGGGGAGCTGTTTTTT
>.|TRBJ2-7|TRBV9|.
CASSPGVAPQTHTYEQYF
TGTGCCAGCAGCCCTGGGGTAGCGCCCCAAACACACACCTACGAGCAGTACTTC
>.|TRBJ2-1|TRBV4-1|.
CASSHNPAPLYNEQFF
TGCGCCAGCAGCCACAACCCCGCCCCGCTTTACAATGAGCAGTTCTTC